Listed here is a single T cell receptor beta chain. These data are taken from a study of blood T cell repertoires in COVID-19. Overall study: There were acute and convalescent COVID-19 samples, and they came from the United States, Italy and Spain. PBMCs, B-cell-depleted T cells, or T cells provided the cDNA or gDNA that made up the material.

How the authors handled the data: Reference gene primer amplification gave estimated nucleated cell counts. Assay used: immunoSEQ multiplex PCR; TCRdb lists only in-frame clones, some missing. V and J calls and clone size are as listed in that table; D and trimming were resolved from the DNA. The table has a few hundred thousand clones, 80% to 85% seen once. The trim removed 2 bases at V and 1 base at J, leaving 6 bases unmatched. This CDR3 is built from 16 residues. CDR1 MNHEY and CDR2 SMNVEV come from the germline V gene (reference sequence). The chain employs TRBV27 and TRBJ2-7; 9 bases agree with TRBD1. The sequenced sample consisted of peripheral blood. This TCR was sampled from a woman aged 30 to 39 who had recovered from COVID-19. CDR3 sequence reads: CASSLTAGTGSYEQYF. CDR3 in DNA: TGTGCCAGCAGTTTAACGGCCGGGACAGGGTCCTACGAGCAGTACTTC.